A selection of T cell receptor beta chains follows, all from one sample in a study of a mutant IDH1 vaccine in newly diagnosed glioma. Their target antigens are unknown. Produced via immunoSEQ multiplex PCR; TCRdb's table is partial and in-frame only. Among approximately 60,000 clones listed, about 80% were seen once. Here the sequenced sample was PBMCs, taken from a glioma patient whose treatment included an IDH1 peptide vaccine. The origin of the receptors is a woman in her late teens or twenties with glioma. Some clones in this sample may be carry-over from other donors' samples. Each CDR3 is given with its conserved first and last residue. A D gene is named only where the DNA matches it firmly. Clone size is not always given. Where it is, it says once, few, many or a class for expanded clones.

CDR3 protein: CASRYSGSSYEQYF
CDR3 DNA: TGTGCCAGCAGATACAGCGGGAGCTCCTACGAGCAGTACTTC
J gene: TRBJ2-7
clone size: .
D gene: TRBD2
V gene: TRBV27

CDR3 protein: CASSIGQGNTEAFF
CDR3 DNA: TGTGCCAGTAGTATTGGTCAGGGGAACACTGAAGCTTTCTTT
J gene: TRBJ1-1
clone size: .
D gene: .
V gene: TRBV19

CDR3 protein: CASSRTSGSGTGELFF
CDR3 DNA: TGTGCCAGCAGTCGGACTAGCGGGAGTGGTACCGGGGAGCTGTTTTTT
J gene: TRBJ2-2
clone size: .
D gene: TRBD2
V gene: TRBV2

CDR3 protein: CASRSTENTEAFF
CDR3 DNA: TGCGCCAGCAGATCTACAGAGAACACTGAAGCTTTCTTT
J gene: TRBJ1-1
clone size: few
D gene: .
V gene: TRBV5-1

CDR3 protein: CASSPFGQGVYGYTF
CDR3 DNA: TGTGCCAGTAGTCCCTTCGGACAGGGGGTTTACGGCTACACCTTC
J gene: TRBJ1-2
clone size: few
D gene: TRBD1
V gene: TRBV19

CDR3 protein: CASSFPRPGTQYF
CDR3 DNA: TGTGCCAGCAGCTTCCCCCGGCCTGGCACCCAGTACTTC
J gene: TRBJ2-5
clone size: .
D gene: .
V gene: TRBV5-6

CDR3 protein: CAITGTANQPQHF
CDR3 DNA: TGTGCCATCACTGGGACAGCCAATCAGCCCCAGCATTTT
J gene: TRBJ1-5
clone size: few
D gene: TRBD1
V gene: TRBV6-1

CDR3 protein: CASSLREGNTEAFF
CDR3 DNA: TGTGCCAGCAGCTTAAGGGAGGGGAACACTGAAGCTTTCTTT
J gene: TRBJ1-1
clone size: .
D gene: .
V gene: TRBV7-9

CDR3 protein: CSVFSGSGGYTF
CDR3 DNA: TGCAGCGTTTTTAGTGGGTCAGGTGGCTACACCTTC
J gene: TRBJ1-2
clone size: .
D gene: .
V gene: TRBV29-1

CDR3 protein: CASSGEQGPSGNTIYF
CDR3 DNA: TGTGCCAGCAGTGGGGAACAGGGTCCCTCTGGAAACACCATATATTTT
J gene: TRBJ1-3
clone size: .
D gene: .
V gene: TRBV2

CDR3 protein: CASSSRQGGVRETQYF
CDR3 DNA: TGCGCCAGCAGCTCTCGACAGGGAGGTGTGCGGGAGACCCAGTACTTC
J gene: TRBJ2-5
clone size: once
D gene: .
V gene: TRBV5-1

CDR3 protein: CASSYSKVPNEKLFF
CDR3 DNA: TGTGCCAGCAGTTACTCTAAGGTTCCCAATGAAAAACTGTTTTTT
J gene: TRBJ1-4
clone size: few
D gene: .
V gene: TRBV6-5

CDR3 protein: CASSLRGGASYEQYF
CDR3 DNA: TGTGCCAGCAGCTTACGAGGCGGGGCCTCCTACGAGCAGTACTTC
J gene: TRBJ2-7
clone size: .
D gene: .
V gene: TRBV7-2

CDR3 protein: CATLRGDTEAFF
CDR3 DNA: TGTGCCACCCTGAGGGGCGACACTGAAGCTTTCTTT
J gene: TRBJ1-1
clone size: .
D gene: .
V gene: TRBV6-5

CDR3 protein: CASSYGLRGEKLFF
CDR3 DNA: TGCGCCAGCAGTTACGGGCTTCGAGGAGAAAAACTGTTTTTT
J gene: TRBJ1-4
clone size: .
D gene: .
V gene: TRBV5-1

CDR3 protein: CASSDSLAGGNEQFF
CDR3 DNA: TGTGCCAGCAGTGACTCTCTAGCGGGAGGTAATGAGCAGTTCTTC
J gene: TRBJ2-1
clone size: .
D gene: TRBD2
V gene: TRBV6-4

CDR3 protein: CASSQDRPANQPQHF
CDR3 DNA: TGCGCCAGCAGCCAAGATCGCCCCGCGAATCAGCCCCAGCATTTT
J gene: TRBJ1-5
clone size: .
D gene: .
V gene: TRBV4-3

CDR3 protein: CASRRGQDPRRGYTF
CDR3 DNA: TGTGCCAGCAGGAGAGGACAGGACCCCCGACGTGGCTACACCTTC
J gene: TRBJ1-2
clone size: once
D gene: TRBD1
V gene: TRBV2

CDR3 protein: CASRGGPGAQHF
CDR3 DNA: TGTGCCAGCAGGGGGGGTCCCGGGGCCCAGCATTTT
J gene: TRBJ1-5
clone size: .
D gene: .
V gene: TRBV2

CDR3 protein: CASSQRQGTNTEAFF
CDR3 DNA: TGTGCCAGCAGCCAGAGACAGGGGACGAACACTGAAGCTTTCTTT
J gene: TRBJ1-1
clone size: .
D gene: TRBD1
V gene: TRBV7-8

CDR3 protein: CAWGSDSPNTEAFF
CDR3 DNA: TGTGCCTGGGGTTCGGACAGCCCGAACACTGAAGCTTTCTTT
J gene: TRBJ1-1
clone size: .
D gene: .
V gene: TRBV30

CDR3 protein: CASSLTSGGAHTDTQYF
CDR3 DNA: TGCGCCAGCAGCTTGACTAGCGGGGGGGCCCACACAGATACGCAGTATTTT
J gene: TRBJ2-3
clone size: .
D gene: TRBD2
V gene: TRBV4-3

CDR3 protein: CASGFLSGEKLFF
CDR3 DNA: TGTGCCAGTGGGTTCTTGTCTGGTGAAAAACTGTTTTTT
J gene: TRBJ1-4
clone size: .
D gene: .
V gene: TRBV27

CDR3 protein: CASTNYGYYGYTF
CDR3 DNA: TGTGCCAGTACCAATTACGGTTACTATGGCTACACCTTC
J gene: TRBJ1-2
clone size: .
D gene: .
V gene: TRBV19

CDR3 protein: CASSLRQGGDEQYF
CDR3 DNA: TGTGCCAGCAGCTTACGGCAGGGGGGCGACGAGCAGTACTTC
J gene: TRBJ2-7
clone size: .
D gene: .
V gene: TRBV7-9

CDR3 protein: CASSQDGASGANVLTF
CDR3 DNA: TGTGCCAGCAGCCAAGATGGCGCCTCTGGGGCCAACGTCCTGACTTTC
J gene: TRBJ2-6
clone size: few
D gene: .
V gene: TRBV4-2

CDR3 protein: CATSRTGEHYGYTF
CDR3 DNA: TGTGCCACCAGCAGGACAGGGGAGCACTATGGCTACACCTTC
J gene: TRBJ1-2
clone size: .
D gene: TRBD1
V gene: TRBV15

CDR3 protein: CASSEMGENQPQHF
CDR3 DNA: TGTGCCAGCAGTGAAATGGGAGAGAATCAGCCCCAGCATTTT
J gene: TRBJ1-5
clone size: .
D gene: .
V gene: TRBV6-5

CDR3 protein: CASSPLTGLTKQYF
CDR3 DNA: TGTGCCAGCAGTCCCCTAACGGGCCTCACTAAGCAGTACTTC
J gene: TRBJ2-7
clone size: .
D gene: .
V gene: TRBV27

CDR3 protein: CASSLGRGVAETQYF
CDR3 DNA: TGCGCCAGCAGCTTGGGCCGTGGAGTGGCCGAGACCCAGTACTTC
J gene: TRBJ2-5
clone size: .
D gene: .
V gene: TRBV5-1

CDR3 protein: CASSGQTVNYGYTF
CDR3 DNA: TGTGCCAGCAGCGGACAGACGGTGAACTATGGCTACACCTTC
J gene: TRBJ1-2
clone size: .
D gene: .
V gene: TRBV9

CDR3 protein: CASSEGLAGRSTDTQYF
CDR3 DNA: TGTGCCAGCAGCGAGGGACTAGCGGGTCGAAGCACAGATACGCAGTATTTT
J gene: TRBJ2-3
clone size: .
D gene: TRBD2
V gene: TRBV4-2

CDR3 protein: CSVEDLATAYNEQFF
CDR3 DNA: TGCAGCGTTGAAGATCTAGCCACGGCCTACAATGAGCAGTTCTTC
J gene: TRBJ2-1
clone size: .
D gene: .
V gene: TRBV29-1

CDR3 protein: CASSASGGAVDTQYF
CDR3 DNA: TGTGCCAGCAGCGCTAGCGGGGGGGCCGTAGATACGCAGTATTTT
J gene: TRBJ2-3
clone size: .
D gene: TRBD2
V gene: TRBV9

CDR3 protein: CAWSVSQGASGYTF
CDR3 DNA: TGTGCCTGGAGTGTTAGTCAGGGGGCAAGTGGCTACACCTTC
J gene: TRBJ1-2
clone size: few
D gene: TRBD1
V gene: TRBV30